This T cell receptor beta chain is from a study of a mutant IDH1 vaccine in newly diagnosed glioma. General study findings and limits: Pseudoprogression appeared independent of alterations in top peripheral clonotypes.

Points on this clone: Its target is not known.

TCRdb's copy holds only in-frame clones and misses some; the assay was immunoSEQ multiplex PCR. Counted here are 35,000 to 40,000 clones, roughly 92% occurring once; the ten biggest clones make up over 15%. Documented time point: baseline, week 1 (first vaccination visit). The treatment denotes: pre-vaccination baseline after standard-of-care therapy. Trimming took 6 bases from V and 5 from J; bases not matched to a gene: 8. The CDR3 is made up of 14 amino acids. The germline gives CDR1 SNHLY, CDR2 FYNNEI. The rearrangement uses TRBV2 and TRBJ2-5; 8 bases agree with TRBD2. The input for sequencing was PBMCs, taken from a glioma patient treated with radiotherapy, temozolomide or both. This TCR was sampled from a young man with glioma. The CDR3 spells CASRASGGAETQYF. In nucleotides, the CDR3 is TGTGCCAGCAGGGCCTCGGGAGGGGCGGAGACCCAGTACTTC.